Listed here are 20 T cell receptor beta chains from one sample, sequenced in a study of blood T cell repertoires in COVID-19. The data were produced by immunoSEQ multiplex PCR, yet TCRdb's version contains in-frame clones alone and is incomplete. The sample contains 50,000 to 65,000 clones, roughly four fifths of which appear only once. The material sequenced was peripheral blood. The receptors originated from a woman aged 55-69 years with acute or convalescent COVID-19.

This chain connects TRBV11-2 to TRBJ2-1; 13 bases fit TRBD2. Germline-derived CDR1 and CDR2 are SGHAT and FQNNGV. The V and J ends lost 1 base and 2 bases, in that order; junction bases with no gene match: 5. This CDR3 has 18 amino acids. The CDR3 DNA is TGTGCCAGCAGCTTAGGACTAGCGGGGGGTTTGGCCTACAATGAGCAGTTCTTC. Protein product: CASSLGLAGGLAYNEQFF.

The rearrangement uses TRBV29-1 and TRBJ2-7; 7 bases agree with TRBD2. This CDR3 comprises 12 residues. Germline loops: CDR1 SQVTM, CDR2 ANQGSEA. The CDR3 sequence is CSFRGVSYEQYF. CDR3 nucleotide sequence: TGCAGTTTTCGGGGGGTATCCTACGAGCAGTACTTC.

CDR3: CASSLRPAVVGYTF. The CDR3 DNA reads TGTGCCAGCAGCTTGAGGCCGGCGGTAGTTGGCTACACCTTC. V gene TRBV5-4 combines with J gene TRBJ1-2; D not resolved. Trimming took 1 base from V and 7 from J, leaving 14 bases between them. This CDR3 has 14 residues. From germline, CDR1 is SGHNT and CDR2 YYREEE (reference sequence).

This chain links TRBV6-1 with TRBJ2-1; D not resolved. V was clipped by 2 bases and J by 6 bases, with 17 bases between them. CDR1 and CDR2 from the germline V gene are MNHNS and SASEGT. The CDR3 covers 16 residues. The CDR3 DNA reads TGTGCCAGCAGTGAAAGTGTGTCCTTCACTACCAATGAGCAGTTCTTC. Translating it yields CASSESVSFTTNEQFF.

The CDR3 protein is CASSQDGRNTEAFF. CDR3 nucleotides: TGTGCCAGCAGCCAAGACGGTCGAAACACTGAAGCTTTCTTT. This sequence joins TRBV3-1 (or the pseudogene TRBV3-2) and TRBJ1-1; no clear D gene. CDR3 size: 14 residues. In germline, CDR1 is LGHDT, CDR2 YNNKEL (reference sequence). The V end was cut by 0 bases, the J end by 2 bases, with 7 bases between.

V is TRBV5-6 and J is TRBJ1-2; weak D call: TRBD1 (6 bases). Germline V gene data show CDR1 as SGHDT and CDR2 as YYEEEE. The CDR3 consists of 16 residues. Trimming shortened V by 0 bases and J by 2 bases, and 14 bases separated the two germline ends. The CDR3 region is CASSLANWQGNYGYTF. The DNA for the CDR3 is TGTGCCAGCAGCTTGGCCAACTGGCAGGGGAACTATGGCTACACCTTC.

The rearrangement joins TRBV6-1 to TRBJ1-4; D gene ambiguous. V lost 1 base and J 8 bases, leaving 14 bases between the germline ends. The germline CDR1 and CDR2 sequences are MNHNS and SASEGT. The CDR3 is 15 amino acids. Here the CDR3 reads CASSEGGRDVEKLFF. CDR3 sequence (DNA): TGTGCCAGCAGTGAAGGAGGTCGGGATGTGGAAAAACTGTTTTTT.

This clone was counted between two and nine times. The V gene is TRBV20-1, the J gene TRBJ2-7; the match to TRBD1 covers 7 bases. With 3 bases clipped from V and 2 bases from J, the junction kept 7 bases outside the gene matches. The CDR3 totals 14 residues. Germline V gives CDR1 DFQATT, CDR2 SNEGSKA (reference sequence). CDR3 amino acids: CSASGDSITYEQYF. The CDR3 DNA follows: TGCAGTGCTAGTGGGGACAGCATAACCTACGAGCAGTACTTC.

The chain carries TRBV12-3 or TRBV12-4 and TRBJ1-2; no clear D. The CDR3 consists of 12 residues. V shed 6 bases and J shed 5 bases, with 10 bases lying between them. The DNA for the CDR3 is TGTGCCAGCAGAAGGAGTTTGTATGGCTACACCTTC. Translation gives CASRRSLYGYTF.

The rearrangement uses TRBV14 and TRBJ2-7; D is perhaps TRBD2 (6 bases). Germline CDR1 and CDR2: SGHDN and FVKESK. The CDR3 extends over 16 amino acids. V shed 0 bases and J shed 2 bases, with 14 bases lying between them. CDR3 sequence reads: CASSQDLGSGAYEQYF. Here the CDR3 DNA reads TGTGCCAGCAGCCAAGATCTTGGTAGCGGTGCCTACGAGCAGTACTTC. Full variable domain (remainder filled in from reference TRBV14 and TRBJ2-7): EAGVTQFPSHSVIEKGQTVTLRCDPISGHDNLYWYRRVMGKEIKFLLHFVKESKQDESGMPNNRFLAERTGGTYSTLKVQPAELEDSGVYFCASSQDLGSGAYEQYFGPGTRLTVT.

The chain recombines TRBV5-1 with TRBJ1-1, with a possible D match to TRBD1 (6 bases). CDR3 length equals 12 residues. Germline loops: CDR1 SGHRS, CDR2 YFSETQ. V dropped 4 bases and J dropped 12 bases, with 16 bases sitting between them. This CDR3 is CASSPNRQATFF. CDR3 coding DNA: TGCGCCAGCAGCCCAAATCGACAGGCTACTTTCTTT.

This sequence joins TRBV5-1 and TRBJ2-2; 11 bases align to TRBD2. Per germline, CDR1 SGHRS and CDR2 YFSETQ. V was clipped by 1 base and J by 0 bases; unmatched bases: 5. The length of the CDR3 is 18 residues. The CDR3 loop reads CASSLRSGGAPNTGELFF. The CDR3 bases are TGCGCCAGCAGCTTGCGTAGCGGGGGGGCCCCGAACACCGGGGAGCTGTTTTTT.

The J gene is TRBJ1-2, the V gene TRBV14, with 7 bases lining up with TRBD1. The V segment lost 0 bases and the J segment 7 bases; nucleotides outside the gene matches: 5. CDR3 length: 14 amino acids. Per the germline V gene, CDR1 is SGHDN and CDR2 is FVKESK. CDR3 region: CASSQDRGFGGYTF. The DNA for the CDR3 is TGTGCCAGCAGCCAAGACAGGGGGTTTGGTGGCTACACCTTC. Full variable domain (outside the CDR3, taken from reference TRBV14 and TRBJ1-2): EAGVTQFPSHSVIEKGQTVTLRCDPISGHDNLYWYRRVMGKEIKFLLHFVKESKQDESGMPNNRFLAERTGGTYSTLKVQPAELEDSGVYFCASSQDRGFGGYTFGSGTRLTVV.

This clone was found once. The V gene is TRBV5-5, the J gene TRBJ2-3, with D maybe TRBD1 (6 bases). The V and J ends lost 2 bases and 2 bases respectively, with 21 bases between them. CDR3 length equals 18 residues. CDR1 and CDR2 (germline): SGHKS, YYEKEE (reference sequence). The CDR3 protein is CASSFRPMGTITTDTQYF. The CDR3 DNA follows: TGTGCCAGCAGCTTCAGACCCATGGGGACAATAACCACAGATACGCAGTATTTT.

The chain has TRBV4-1 and TRBJ2-1, with D uncertain. V gave up 5 bases and J gave up 0 bases, with 11 bases separating them. This CDR3 has 15 amino acids. Germline loops: CDR1 MGHRA, CDR2 YSYEKL. The CDR3 spells CASSTPLSSYNEQFF. CDR3 in DNA: TGCGCCAGCAGCACCCCCCTGAGCTCCTACAATGAGCAGTTCTTC.

This clone occurred once. The chain joins TRBV19 to TRBJ1-5; TRBD1 matches 9 bases. This CDR3 has 14 residues. Germline loops: CDR1 LNHDA, CDR2 SQIVND (reference sequence). J lost 9 bases, V lost 4 bases, and 7 bases had no gene match. The CDR3 here is CASSSPGTGWPQHF. The CDR3, as DNA: TGTGCCAGTAGTAGTCCCGGGACAGGGTGGCCCCAGCATTTT.

This clone was seen only a few times. This chain connects TRBV11-2 to TRBJ2-7; TRBD1 aligns across 7 bases. CDR3 size: 14 residues. V shed 1 base and J 5 bases; nucleotides not matched to a gene: 5. Germline values: CDR1 SGHAT, CDR2 FQNNGV. CDR3 bases: TGTGCCAGCAGCTTAGGGGACAGCCTGGACGAGCAGTACTTC. Translation: CASSLGDSLDEQYF.

J is TRBJ1-4 and V is TRBV24-1, with a weak D call TRBD1 (5 bases). Germline-derived CDR1 and CDR2 are KGHDR and SFDVKD. Deletions cut 4 bases from V and 0 bases from J, with 5 bases between. The length of the CDR3 is 14 residues. This CDR3 is CATSDRATNEKLFF. The DNA of the CDR3 is TGTGCCACCAGTGACAGGGCAACTAATGAAAAACTGTTTTTT.

The chain employs TRBV19 and TRBJ1-6, with a tentative D call TRBD1 (6 bases). V was clipped by 6 bases and J by 2 bases, with 11 bases between them. CDR3 size: 15 residues. CDR1 and CDR2 (germline): LNHDA, SQIVND (reference sequence). Here the CDR3 reads CASSLRDTYNSPLHF. DNA for the CDR3: TGTGCCAGTAGCCTCCGGGACACCTATAATTCACCCCTCCACTTT.

The chain recombines TRBV5-6 with TRBJ2-2; 10 bases map to TRBD2. With 4 bases clipped from V and 5 bases from J, the junction kept 5 bases outside the gene matches. CDR3 length equals 15 residues. From germline, CDR1 is SGHDT and CDR2 YYEEEE. As DNA, the CDR3 is TGTGCCAGCAGCCCGACTAGCGGGTGGACCGGGGAGCTGTTTTTT. This translates into CASSPTSGWTGELFF.